Following are 29 T cell receptor beta chains from one sample sequenced in a study of somatic mutations in cytotoxic T cells in rheumatoid arthritis (dated by TCRdb to between 2016 and 2019). Receptors were amplified or captured by the immunoSEQ multiplex PCR assay. TCRdb retrieved this table from immuneACCESS and kept in-frame rearrangements only. Not all clones are present; in checked studies, unresolved V genes account for under half, and no reason is known for the remainder. The sample includes approximately 9,400 clones, with about 89% observed a single time. The ten largest clones capture about 1% of the sample. Specimen: CD4+ T cells sorted from blood. These receptors originate from a woman aged 18-29 years with rheumatoid arthritis.

The rearrangement uses TRBV5-5 and TRBJ2-7; D possibly corresponds to TRBD2 (6 bases). The V gene lost 0 bases and the J gene lost 5 bases, with 12 bases spanning the gap. This CDR3 comprises 14 residues. Per the germline V gene, CDR1 is SGHKS and CDR2 is YYEKEE (reference sequence). This CDR3 reads CASSLVGTQNEQYF. The CDR3 DNA reads as TGTGCCAGCAGCTTGGTAGGGACTCAGAACGAGCAGTACTTC.

The rearrangement links TRBV28 to TRBJ1-6; tentative D call: TRBD1 (6 bases). The CDR3 runs to 16 residues. V was pared by 4 bases and J by 10 bases, with 20 bases between. From germline, CDR1 is MDHEN and CDR2 SYDVKM. CDR3: CASSYQGSHPNSPLHF. Written as DNA, the CDR3 is TGTGCCAGCAGTTATCAGGGGTCACATCCTAACTCACCCCTCCACTTT. The full variable domain, with the rest looked up from reference TRBV28 and TRBJ1-6, is DVKVTQSSRYLVKRTGEKVFLECVQDMDHENMFWYRQDPGLGLRLIYFSYDVKMKEKGDIPEGYSVSREKKERFSLILESASTNQTSMYLCASSYQGSHPNSPLHFGNGTRLTVT.

CDR3 sequence (DNA): TGTGCCACCAGCACGATCGGGGGCACTGAAGCTTTCTTT. This translates into CATSTIGGTEAFF. The chain uses TRBV15 and TRBJ1-1, with D perhaps TRBD1 (5 bases). The CDR3 runs 13 residues. Looked up from germline, CDR1 is LNHNV and CDR2 is YYDKDF (reference sequence). Trimming took 4 bases from V and 4 from J, leaving 10 bases between them.

The rearrangement uses TRBV19 and TRBJ2-3, with D uncertain. This CDR3 is built from 14 residues. Trimming took off 6 bases at V and 0 bases at J, with 10 bases between the two ends. Looked up from germline, CDR1 is LNHDA and CDR2 is SQIVND (reference sequence). The CDR3 loop reads CASSIATSTDTQYF. In nucleotides, the CDR3 is TGTGCCAGTAGCATTGCGACTAGCACAGATACGCAGTATTTT.

V is TRBV5-6 and J is TRBJ2-3, with a possible D match to TRBD2 (7 bases). CDR1 and CDR2 (germline): SGHDT, YYEEEE. Trimming stripped 7 bases from V and 3 bases from J, with 18 bases between. This CDR3 contains 15 residues. In nucleotides, the CDR3 is TGTGCCAGCGGGAGGGGGGAGCTAGCTACAGATACGCAGTATTTT. As protein: CASGRGELATDTQYF.

This clone was recorded once. The rearrangement links TRBV20-1 to TRBJ2-5, with D possibly being TRBD1 (6 bases). CDR3 length: 10 residues. In germline, CDR1 is DFQATT, CDR2 SNEGSKA (reference sequence). CDR3 loop: CSTLQGTQYF. The CDR3 nucleotides read TGCAGCACCCTACAGGGGACCCAGTACTTC.

The CDR3 loop is CASSRVGGQLNSPLHF. CDR3 nucleotides: TGTGCCAGCAGTCGCGTGGGGGGACAGCTAAATTCACCCCTCCACTTT. The chain links TRBV6-6 to TRBJ1-6; 7 bases line up with TRBD1. The CDR3 length is 16 residues. V trimming: 5 bases; J trimming: 7 bases; junction bases outside the gene matches: 11. Germline V gene sequence: CDR1 MNHNY, CDR2 SVGAGI (reference sequence).

The rearrangement links TRBV4-2 to TRBJ2-5, with TRBD2 identical over 12 bases. J was trimmed by 4 bases and V by 0 bases; bases with no gene match: 6. Germline V gene data show CDR1 as LGHNA and CDR2 as YNFKEQ. The CDR3 extends over 17 amino acids. For the CDR3, the DNA is TGTGCCAGCAGCCAAGATCCGCTAGCGGGGGGGTTAGAGACCCAGTACTTC. This codes for CASSQDPLAGGLETQYF.

The V and J genes are TRBV9 and TRBJ1-1; 9 bases line up with TRBD1. There are 16 residues in the CDR3. Germline trimming cut 3 bases from V and 4 bases from J; bases unmatched to any gene: 10. Germline lookup yields CDR1 SGDLS and CDR2 YYNGEE. The CDR3 region is CASSDRDREGLTEAFF. The CDR3 coding sequence is TGTGCCAGCAGCGATAGGGACAGGGAGGGTCTCACTGAAGCTTTCTTT.

The count of this clone is one. The J gene is TRBJ2-2, the V gene TRBV28, with TRBD1 identical over 9 bases. Germline CDR1 MDHEN, CDR2 SYDVKM. This CDR3 region has 15 residues. Losses at the gene ends were 6 bases for V and 7 bases for J; bases not matched to a gene: 9. The CDR3 loop is CASSTRTGAGGELFF. In nucleotides, the CDR3 is TGTGCCAGCAGCACCCGGACAGGGGCGGGCGGGGAGCTGTTTTTT.

The chain employs TRBV11-2 and TRBJ1-6; 9 bases fit TRBD1. The J segment lost 9 bases and the V segment lost 3 bases, leaving 3 bases of the junction unmatched. Germline-derived CDR1 and CDR2 are SGHAT and FQNNGV. This CDR3 is 14 amino acids long. The CDR3 coding sequence is TGTGCCAGCAGCTTGGGACAGGGTTTTTCACCCCTCCACTTT. Its translation is CASSLGQGFSPLHF.

This clone counts as large. This chain joins TRBV7-9 and TRBJ1-2; TRBD1 matches 9 bases. The V and J ends lost 4 bases and 7 bases, in that order; junction bases with no gene match: 7. The CDR3 loop spans 14 amino acids. Germline loops: CDR1 SEHNR, CDR2 FQNEAQ (reference sequence). CDR3 residues: CASSSGQGTVGYTF. DNA for the CDR3: TGTGCCAGCAGCTCGGGACAGGGAACGGTTGGCTACACCTTC.

Here the CDR3 DNA reads TGTGCCACCAGCAAAGGGGGAACTAATGAAAAACTGTTTTTT. Its translation is CATSKGGTNEKLFF. The chain uses TRBV15 and TRBJ1-4; tentative D call: TRBD1 (6 bases). V shed 4 bases and J shed 1 base, with 7 bases lying between them. Germline V gene lookup returns CDR1 LNHNV and CDR2 YYDKDF (reference sequence). The CDR3 contains 14 residues.

The V call is TRBV7-8, the J call TRBJ2-2, with 11 bases fitting TRBD2. J was trimmed by 2 bases and V by 5 bases; bases with no gene match: 7. Germline V gene lookup returns CDR1 SGHVS and CDR2 FQNEAQ. This CDR3 contains 17 residues. The CDR3 reads CASSSLAGGVNTGELFF. CDR3 DNA sequence: TGTGCCAGCAGCAGCCTAGCGGGGGGAGTAAACACCGGGGAGCTGTTTTTT.

V gene TRBV28 combines with J gene TRBJ2-7, with 11 bases that match TRBD2. The CDR3 has 14 residues. Germline values: CDR1 MDHEN, CDR2 SYDVKM. The V gene end was trimmed by 5 bases and the J gene end by 7 bases; junction bases not matched to a gene: 7. DNA of the CDR3: TGTGCCAGCAGTACTACTAGCGGGAGTTGGGAGCAGTACTTC. Its translation is CASSTTSGSWEQYF.

The chain links TRBV10-3 to TRBJ2-2; tentatively, D is TRBD1 (5 bases). CDR1 and CDR2 from the germline V gene are ENHRY and SYGVKD. The V gene lost 0 bases and the J gene lost 3 bases, with 5 bases spanning the gap. The CDR3 length is 14 residues. CDR3 nucleotides: TGTGCCATCAGTGAGTCAGGGGACACCGGGGAGCTGTTTTTT. It specifies CAISESGDTGELFF.

The V call is TRBV7-2, the J call TRBJ2-3, with TRBD2 matching over 9 bases. Germline V gene data show CDR1 as SGHTA and CDR2 as FQGNSA. CDR3 length: 15 amino acids. Trimming removed 5 bases from V and 8 bases from J; junction bases left unmatched: 11. The CDR3 nucleotides are TGTGCCAGCAGCCACGGCGGGGGGGGGCCCCCTACGCAGTATTTT. Protein sequence: CASSHGGGGPPTQYF.

The chain carries TRBV6-5 and TRBJ1-4; the D gene is possibly TRBD1 (5 bases). V was clipped by 3 bases and J by 1 base, with 6 bases between them. This CDR3 has 14 amino acids. The V gene's germline CDR1 is MNHEY and CDR2 SVGAGI. The DNA of the CDR3 is TGTGCCAGCAGTTATAGGGGAACTAATGAAAAACTGTTTTTT. Translating gives CASSYRGTNEKLFF.

The rearrangement uses TRBV27 and TRBJ2-5, with TRBD2 identical over 10 bases. Gene TRBJ2-7 matches the end of the DNA better, so the J call may be wrong. The V gene's germline CDR1 is MNHEY and CDR2 SMNVEV (reference sequence). This CDR3 comprises 15 residues. Here the CDR3 reads CASSLSRLAGVEQYF. The CDR3 DNA is TGTGCCAGCAGTTTATCGCGGCTAGCGGGAGTCGAGCAGTACTTC.

The chain uses TRBV11-1 and TRBJ1-1; 8 bases are shared with TRBD1. V lost 5 bases and J lost 1; bases outside the gene matches: 3. This CDR3 is 14 amino acids long. Germline V gene sequence: CDR1 SGHAT, CDR2 FQDESV (reference sequence). The CDR3 is CASSLGTGNTEAFF. CDR3 bases: TGTGCCAGCAGCCTCGGGACAGGGAACACTGAAGCTTTCTTT. The variable domain in full, completed from reference TRBV11-1 and TRBJ1-1, reads EAEVAQSPRYKITEKSQAVAFWCDPISGHATLYWYRQILGQGPELLVQFQDESVVDDSQLPKDRFSAERLKGVDSTLKIQPAELGDSAMYLCASSLGTGNTEAFFGQGTRLTVV.

V and J are TRBV11-3 and TRBJ2-1; 7 nucleotides align to TRBD1. The germline V gene has CDR1 SGHNT and CDR2 YENEEA. The CDR3 covers 14 residues. V lost 1 base to trimming and J lost 5 bases; unmatched junction nucleotides: 2. CDR3 loop: CASSLVGTDNEQFF. In DNA form, the CDR3 reads TGTGCCAGCAGCTTAGTGGGGACAGACAATGAGCAGTTCTTC.

The chain recombines TRBV2 with TRBJ2-2, with unresolved D. The V and J ends lost 4 bases and 2 bases respectively, with 11 bases between them. Germline CDR1 and CDR2: SNHLY and FYNNEI. The length of the CDR3 is 15 residues. CDR3: CASSGVAANTGELFF. CDR3 bases: TGTGCCAGCAGTGGGGTGGCGGCTAACACCGGGGAGCTGTTTTTT.

This chain joins TRBV29-1 and TRBJ1-5; perhaps TRBD1 as D (5 bases). The CDR3 loop spans 13 amino acids. Per germline, CDR1 SQVTM and CDR2 ANQGSEA. V was trimmed by 6 bases and J by 6 bases, leaving 15 bases between them. The CDR3 coding sequence is TGCAGCGTCGCAGGGTCGAGTTTTCAGCCCCAGCATTTT. This sequence encodes CSVAGSSFQPQHF.

On this clone itself: One junction end disagrees with the germline gene, perhaps due to a read error. The chain joins TRBV13 to TRBJ2-3, with D maybe TRBD2 (6 bases). From germline, CDR1 is PRHDT and CDR2 FYEKMQ (reference sequence). This CDR3 is built from 13 residues. For the CDR3, the DNA is TGTGCCAACAGCTTAGGTAGCGGTCGTATGCAGTATTTT. As protein: CANSLGSGRMQYF.

A note on this clone: At one end, the junction sequence differs from germline, possibly due to a read error. The rearrangement uses TRBV28 and TRBJ2-1; D may be TRBD2 (7 bases). The CDR3 is made up of 15 amino acids. Per the germline V gene, CDR1 is MDHEN and CDR2 is SYDVKM. This chain's CDR3 is CASSSLGGGGNERFF. CDR3 coding DNA: TGTGCCAGCAGTTCGCTAGGAGGGGGGGGCAATGAGCGGTTCTTC. Combining the CDR3 with reference TRBV28 and TRBJ2-1 gives the whole variable domain DVKVTQSSRYLVKRTGEKVFLECVQDMDHENMFWYRQDPGLGLRLIYFSYDVKMKEKGDIPEGYSVSREKKERFSLILESASTNQTSMYLCASSSLGGGGNERFFGPGTRLTVL.

The genes are TRBV30 and TRBJ1-6; 8 positions agree with TRBD1. The length of the CDR3 is 15 residues. Looked up from germline, CDR1 is GTSNPN and CDR2 is SVGIG (reference sequence). V lost 4 bases and J lost 7; bases outside the gene matches: 9. CDR3 sequence (DNA): TGTGCCTGGAATGGACAGGGATCGGTCAATTCACCCCTCCACTTT. It translates to CAWNGQGSVNSPLHF.

The sample holds one count of this clone. This sequence joins TRBV14 and TRBJ1-6; D unresolved. This CDR3 is 14 amino acids long. Trimming stripped 0 bases from V and 9 bases from J, with 9 bases between. Germline-derived CDR1 and CDR2 are SGHDN and FVKESK. The CDR3 is CASSQERGSSPLHF. The CDR3 nucleotides are TGTGCCAGCAGCCAAGAGCGCGGGAGTTCACCCCTCCACTTT.

This clone was seen once. CDR3 loop: CASSLGGPGANVLTF. The CDR3 DNA is TGTGCCAGCAGCTTGGGTGGGCCTGGGGCCAACGTCCTGACTTTC. The genes are TRBV5-4 and TRBJ2-6; no reliable D call. CDR3 length: 15 amino acids. Germline V gives CDR1 SGHNT, CDR2 YYREEE (reference sequence). V was shortened by 0 bases and J by 2 bases, with 6 bases between the two germline ends.

This chain links TRBV5-1 with TRBJ2-5; TRBD1 aligns across 7 bases. V gave up 0 bases and J gave up 3 bases; unmatched junction bases: 8. CDR3 length equals 16 residues. CDR1 and CDR2 from the germline V gene are SGHRS and YFSETQ. DNA for the CDR3: TGCGCCAGCAGCTTGGTTTCGGGGACAGCGAAAGAGACCCAGTACTTC. Amino acid sequence: CASSLVSGTAKETQYF.